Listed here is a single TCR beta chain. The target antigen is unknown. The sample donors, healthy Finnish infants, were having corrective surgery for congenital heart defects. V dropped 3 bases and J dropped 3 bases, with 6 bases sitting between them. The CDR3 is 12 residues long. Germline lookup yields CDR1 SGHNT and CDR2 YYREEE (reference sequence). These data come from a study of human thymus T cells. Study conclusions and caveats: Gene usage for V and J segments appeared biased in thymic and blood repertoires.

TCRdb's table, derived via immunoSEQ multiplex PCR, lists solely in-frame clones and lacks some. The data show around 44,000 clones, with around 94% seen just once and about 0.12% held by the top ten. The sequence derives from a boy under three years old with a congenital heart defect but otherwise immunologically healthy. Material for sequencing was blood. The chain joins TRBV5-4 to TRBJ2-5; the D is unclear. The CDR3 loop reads CASSYSEETQYF. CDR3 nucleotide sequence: TGTGCCAGCAGCTATTCCGAAGAGACCCAGTACTTC.